These 6 T cell receptor beta chains share one sample of origin, sequenced in a study of type 1 regulatory T cells. MiXCR, applied by TCRdb to the reads, yields one record per CDR3 protein. The table lists about 65,000 distinct CDR3 sequences, almost 50% of them singletons. The antigens for these receptors are not known. The sequenced sample was cultured non-Tr1 T cells, either the whole culture or a sorted T cell fraction (not recorded which). These TCRs come from a human donor in good health.

This chain links TRBV11-2 with TRBJ1-2; no reliable D call. Germline-derived CDR1 and CDR2 are SGHAT and FQNNGV. V lost 4 bases to trimming and J lost 0 bases, with 12 bases between them. This CDR3 spans 15 amino acids. CDR3 region: CASSSLTRTNYGYTF. In DNA, the CDR3 is TGTGCCAGCAGCTCGCTGACAAGAACTAACTATGGCTACACCTTC.

With regard to this clonotype: The junction differs from germline at one of its ends, possibly a read error. The chain is built from TRBV7-7 and TRBJ2-3; 10 bases fit TRBD2. The CDR3 covers 15 residues. Germline assignment: CDR1 SSHAT and CDR2 FNYEAQ (reference sequence). The CDR3 region has the DNA TGTGCTAGCAGCTTAGCGGGGGGTCCCACAGATACGCAGTATTTT. It translates to CASSLAGGPTDTQYF. The whole variable domain, filled in from reference TRBV7-7 and TRBJ2-3, reads GAGVSQSPRYKVTKRGQDVTLRCDPISSHATLYWYQQALGQGPEFLTYFNYEAQPDKSGLPSDRFSAERPEGSISTLTIQRTEQRDSAMYRCASSLAGGPTDTQYFGPGTRLTVL.

This clonotype was detected a few times. The V call is TRBV7-9, the J call TRBJ2-7, with 12 positions matching TRBD2. The length of the CDR3 is 15 residues. With 6 bases clipped from V and 1 base from J, the junction kept 4 bases outside the gene matches. The germline V gene encodes CDR1 SEHNR and CDR2 FQNEAQ (reference sequence). Written as DNA, the CDR3 is TGTGCCAGCAGTCGACTAGCGGGGGCGTCCTACGAGCAGTACTTC. The encoded protein is CASSRLAGASYEQYF.

The sample holds a few counts of this clonotype. The chain has TRBV6-2 or TRBV6-3 and TRBJ1-2; no firm D call. Germline lookup yields CDR1 MNHEY and CDR2 SVGEGT. This CDR3 is built from 13 residues. Deletions cut 6 bases from V and 2 bases from J, with 10 bases between. The CDR3 DNA sequence: TGTGCCAGCAGCTTAGACGGGAACTATGGCTACACCTTC. Amino acid sequence: CASSLDGNYGYTF.

J is TRBJ1-2 and V is TRBV3-1; 10 bases agree with TRBD1. Trimming cost V 4 bases and J 4 bases; bases outside gene matches: 3. This CDR3 spans 14 amino acids. Germline-derived CDR1 and CDR2 are LGHDT and YNNKEL (reference sequence). CDR3 in DNA: TGTGCCAGCAGCCGCGGGACAGGGGCCTATGGCTACACCTTC. Residues: CASSRGTGAYGYTF.

This clonotype was detected ten times or more. This chain joins TRBV20-1 and TRBJ2-5; a weak D match, TRBD1 (6 bases). This CDR3 comprises 14 residues. Germline V gives CDR1 DFQATT, CDR2 SNEGSKA (reference sequence). The V gene lost 0 bases and the J gene lost 5 bases, with 13 bases spanning the gap. In DNA form, the CDR3 reads TGCAGTGCTAGAGAGGCAGGGGCGCGTGAGACCCAGTACTTC. Translating it yields CSAREAGARETQYF.